This T cell receptor (beta chain) was found in a study of breast tumors, draining lymph nodes, adjacent tissues. General study points: Luminal-like breast cancer showed significantly greater tumor-nontumor repertoire similarity than basal-like breast cancer did. Tumor repertoires ranked between lymph nodes and nontumor tissue in diversity, with V and J gene preferences.

This clonotype showed up many times. Its antigen is unidentified. A much larger clonotype is one base distant, so this may be a read error. Germline CDR1 LGHNA, CDR2 YNFKEQ. There are 17 residues in the CDR3. TCRdb ran MiXCR on the multiplex PCR reads and lists one entry per CDR3 protein. Of about 63,000 distinct CDR3 sequences in the sample, around 52% were seen once. Sequenced material: breast tumor tissue. The rearrangement joins TRBV4-2 to TRBJ2-6, with TRBD1 as a possible D gene (5 bases). The origin of this receptor is a female donor with breast cancer. Some clones in this sample may be carry-over from other donors' samples. The CDR3: CASSQDLVSSGANVLIF. CDR3 nucleotide sequence: TGTGCCAGCAGCCAAGATCTGGTTAGCTCTGGGGCCAACGTCCTGATTTTC.